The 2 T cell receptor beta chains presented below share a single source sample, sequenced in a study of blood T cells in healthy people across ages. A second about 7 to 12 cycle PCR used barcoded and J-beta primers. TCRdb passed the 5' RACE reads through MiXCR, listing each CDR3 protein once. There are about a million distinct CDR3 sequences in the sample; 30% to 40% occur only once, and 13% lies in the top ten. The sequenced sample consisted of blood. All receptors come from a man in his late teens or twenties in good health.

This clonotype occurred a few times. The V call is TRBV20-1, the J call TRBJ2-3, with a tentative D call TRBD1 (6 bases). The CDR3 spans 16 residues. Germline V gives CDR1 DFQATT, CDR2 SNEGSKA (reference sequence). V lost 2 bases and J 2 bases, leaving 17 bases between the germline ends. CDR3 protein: CSARPDQTGNTDTQYF. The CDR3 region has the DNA TGCAGTGCTAGACCAGATCAAACAGGGAACACAGATACGCAGTATTTT.

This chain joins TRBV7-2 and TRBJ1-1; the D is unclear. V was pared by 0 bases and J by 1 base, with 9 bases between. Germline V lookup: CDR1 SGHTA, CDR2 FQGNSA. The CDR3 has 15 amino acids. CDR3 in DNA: TGTGCCAGCAGCTTAGCGCCATCCCCGAACACTGAAGCTTTCTTT. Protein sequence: CASSLAPSPNTEAFF.